Listed below are T cell receptor beta chains from one sample, sequenced in a study of OX40 agonist ivuxolimab in advanced cancers. Only in-frame clones appear in the TCRdb table, and some are missing; sequencing was by immunoSEQ multiplex PCR. The repertoire consists of some 64,000 clones, with roughly 89% occurring once and the leading ten covering approximately 5.6%. The sample was CD4+ or CD8+ T cells sorted from blood, taken in a trial of the OX40 agonist ivuxolimab. The receptor set was obtained from an adult with an advanced solid tumor such as melanoma, head and neck, liver or kidney cancer. The CDR3 runs from the conserved cysteine through the conserved F or W. The order of the fields is V gene, CDR3 protein.

>TRBV5-6
CASSLARLTVIRGYTF
>TRBV7-8
CASSWRGMLAGLYTQYF
>TRBV19
CASRPGQGAKGNTEAFF
>TRBV18
CASSPGLAGVGDTQYF
>TRBV30
CAWSVQGAINEQYF
>TRBV7-3
CASSPGGTSYNEQFF
>TRBV5-4
CASSLGGPEAFF
>TRBV14
CASSYSGGSRELFF
>TRBV28
CASSTPGGETQYF
>TRBV6-5
CASSYITGSPGELFF
>TRBV5-8
CASSLDITGSYEQYF
>TRBV6-1
CASRMTGWGEQYF
>TRBV30
CAWSVPPGNTIYF
>TRBV19
CASSILGGSSYEQYF
>TRBV4-2
CASSQDLQGGYGYTF
>TRBV2
CASSDTSGRETQYF
>TRBV27
CASSLSQATDTQYF
>TRBV29-1
CSTGTVGYEQYF
>TRBV11-2
CASSPRPGLKQYF
>TRBV18
CASSTTGGQDYEQYF
>TRBV9
CASSSEAGFKQFF
>TRBV27
CASSLLLPGLSKPGELFF
>TRBV15
CATSRDMAGGLNEQFF
>TRBV5-1
CASSLTRLAVTDTQYF
>TRBV20-1
CSAKGDTQYF
>TRBV5-1
CASSPQGSKETQYF
>TRBV18
CASSPKGQNPNIQYF
>TRBV7-3
CASSGGTSGEQFF
>TRBV5-6
CASSPGGTRSSYNSPLHF
>TRBV5-3
CARSLGRGDNQPQHF
>TRBV28
CASSPLGQGNTEAFF
>TRBV10-1
CASSQGMASGGWQFF